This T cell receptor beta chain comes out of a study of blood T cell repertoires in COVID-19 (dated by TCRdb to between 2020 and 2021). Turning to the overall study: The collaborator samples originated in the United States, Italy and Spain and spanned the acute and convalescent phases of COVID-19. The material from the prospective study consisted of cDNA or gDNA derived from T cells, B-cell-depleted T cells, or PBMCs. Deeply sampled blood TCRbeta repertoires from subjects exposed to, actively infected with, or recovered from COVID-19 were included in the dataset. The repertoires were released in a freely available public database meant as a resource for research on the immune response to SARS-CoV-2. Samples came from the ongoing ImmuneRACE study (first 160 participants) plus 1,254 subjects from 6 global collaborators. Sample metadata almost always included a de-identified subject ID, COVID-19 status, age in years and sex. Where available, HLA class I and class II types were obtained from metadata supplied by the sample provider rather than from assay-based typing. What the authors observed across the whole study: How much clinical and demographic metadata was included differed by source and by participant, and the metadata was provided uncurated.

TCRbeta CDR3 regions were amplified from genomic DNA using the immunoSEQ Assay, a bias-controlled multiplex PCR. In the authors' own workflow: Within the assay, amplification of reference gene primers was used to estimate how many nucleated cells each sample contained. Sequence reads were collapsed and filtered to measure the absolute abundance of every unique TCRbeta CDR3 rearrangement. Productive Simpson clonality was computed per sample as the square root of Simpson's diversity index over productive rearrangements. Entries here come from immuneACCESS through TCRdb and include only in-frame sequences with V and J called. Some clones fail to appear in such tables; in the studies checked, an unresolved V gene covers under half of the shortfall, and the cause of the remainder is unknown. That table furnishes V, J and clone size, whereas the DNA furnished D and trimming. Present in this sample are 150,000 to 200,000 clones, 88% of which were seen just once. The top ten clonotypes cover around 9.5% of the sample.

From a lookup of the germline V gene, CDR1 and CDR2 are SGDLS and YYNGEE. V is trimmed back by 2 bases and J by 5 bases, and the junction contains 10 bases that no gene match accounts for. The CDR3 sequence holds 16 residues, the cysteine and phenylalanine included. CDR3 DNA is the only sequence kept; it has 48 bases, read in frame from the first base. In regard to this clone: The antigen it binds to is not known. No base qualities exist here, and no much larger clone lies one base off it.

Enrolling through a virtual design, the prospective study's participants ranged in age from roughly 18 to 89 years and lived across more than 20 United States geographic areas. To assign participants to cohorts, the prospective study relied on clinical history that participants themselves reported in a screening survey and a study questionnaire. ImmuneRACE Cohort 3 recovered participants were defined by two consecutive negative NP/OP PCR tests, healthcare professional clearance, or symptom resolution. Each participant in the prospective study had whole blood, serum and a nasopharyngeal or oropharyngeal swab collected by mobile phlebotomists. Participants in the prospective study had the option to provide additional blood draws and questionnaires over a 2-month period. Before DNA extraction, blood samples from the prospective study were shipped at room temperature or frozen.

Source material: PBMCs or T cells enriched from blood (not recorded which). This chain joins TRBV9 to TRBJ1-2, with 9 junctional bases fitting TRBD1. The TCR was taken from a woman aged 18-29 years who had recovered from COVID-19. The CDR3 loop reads CASSVRSSDRGYGYTF. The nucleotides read TGTGCCAGCAGCGTTCGCTCGAGTGACAGGGGGTATGGCTACACCTTC. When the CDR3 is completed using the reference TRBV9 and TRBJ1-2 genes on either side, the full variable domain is DSGVTQTPKHLITATGQRVTLRCSPRSGDLSVYWYQQSLDQGLQFLIQYYNGEERAKGNILERFSAQQFPDLHSELNLSSLELGDSALYFCASSVRSSDRGYGYTFGSGTRLTVV.